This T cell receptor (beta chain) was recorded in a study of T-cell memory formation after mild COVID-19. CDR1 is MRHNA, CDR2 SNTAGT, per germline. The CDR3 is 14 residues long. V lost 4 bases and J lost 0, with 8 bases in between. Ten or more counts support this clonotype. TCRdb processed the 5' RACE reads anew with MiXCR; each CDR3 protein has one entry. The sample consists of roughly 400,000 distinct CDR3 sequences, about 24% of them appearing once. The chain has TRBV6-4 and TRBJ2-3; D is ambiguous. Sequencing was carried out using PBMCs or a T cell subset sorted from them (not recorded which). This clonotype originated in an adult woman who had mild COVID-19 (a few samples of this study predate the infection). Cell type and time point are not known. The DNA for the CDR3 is TGTGCCAGCAGTGGGGATCCTAGCACAGATACGCAGTATTTT. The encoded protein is CASSGDPSTDTQYF.